A selection of T cell receptor beta chains follows, all from one sample in a study of T-cell memory formation after mild COVID-19. MiXCR, run by TCRdb on the 5' RACE reads, gives a single entry per CDR3 protein. The table lists about 150,000 distinct CDR3 sequences, less than 25% of them singletons. The sequencing sample was made of PBMCs or a T cell subset sorted from them (not recorded which). The receptors stem from an adult woman who had mild COVID-19 (a few samples of this study predate the infection). Cell type and time point are not known. CDR3s include the opening cysteine and the closing phenylalanine or tryptophan. The D gene is left open where the match is weak. Size is stated for part of the rows, as once, few or many counts, or as a class when the clone is expanded.

v_gene	j_gene	d_gene	abundance	CDR3nt	CDR3aa
TRBV6-6	TRBJ2-7	-	few	TGTGCCAGCAGCATCGACCCGGCCGAGCAGTACTTC	CASSIDPAEQYF
TRBV3-1	TRBJ2-7	-	-	TGTGCCAGCAGCCAAGGGTTTGGGGGAGCGGGTGAGCAGTACTTC	CASSQGFGGAGEQYF
TRBV4-1	TRBJ2-7	-	-	TGCGCCAGCAGCCAAGTGGAGGGAGGACCCTACGAGCAGTACTTC	CASSQVEGGPYEQYF
TRBV29-1	TRBJ2-1	TRBD2	-	TGCAGCGTTGTTGACCCACTAGCGGGAGCCTTCAATGAGCAGTTCTTC	CSVVDPLAGAFNEQFF
TRBV7-9	TRBJ2-7	-	-	TGTGCCAGCAGCTCCGCCCCGGCAGGGAGGAACTACGAGCAGTACTTC	CASSSAPAGRNYEQYF
TRBV7-2	TRBJ2-3	TRBD2	-	TGTGCCAGCAGCCCTTTAGCGGGAGGCCGCACAGATACGCAGTATTTT	CASSPLAGGRTDTQYF
TRBV9	TRBJ2-7	-	few	TGTGCCAGCAGCGTCGCTCAGGGTCAGGTTGACGAGCAGTACTTC	CASSVAQGQVDEQYF
TRBV7-9	TRBJ2-1	TRBD2	-	TGTGCCAGCAGCTTAGGGGGACTAGCTTTGAGGAATGAGCAGTTCTTC	CASSLGGLALRNEQFF
TRBV20-1	TRBJ1-5	-	few	TGCAGTGCGCCGCGGGGGGCGGCAGGGAGCGGTCAGCCCCAGCATTTT	CSAPRGAAGSGQPQHF
TRBV20-1	TRBJ2-7	TRBD2	-	TGCAGTGCTAGAGGTCCACTAGCGGGGGACTCCTACGAGCAGTACTTC	CSARGPLAGDSYEQYF
TRBV5-1	TRBJ2-2	-	few	TGCGCCAGCAGCTTGAGGCGAGCGAACACCGGGGAGCTGTTTTTT	CASSLRRANTGELFF
TRBV20-1	TRBJ2-4	TRBD2	-	TGCAGTGCTAGGACTAGCGGGGATGGGAACATTCAGTACTTC	CSARTSGDGNIQYF
TRBV2	TRBJ2-7	TRBD1	-	TGTGCCAGCAGTTCCCCGGCGGACAGGGGTTACGAGCAGTACTTC	CASSSPADRGYEQYF
TRBV4-1	TRBJ1-2	-	few	TGCGCCAGCAGCCCTCAGGACGAATCCCAAACCTTC	CASSPQDESQTF
TRBV7-3	TRBJ2-3	-	-	TGTGCCAGCAGCTTAACCCCCGGGATGGCAGATACGCAGTATTTT	CASSLTPGMADTQYF
TRBV15	TRBJ2-1	TRBD2	few	TGTGCCACCAGCAGAGATCTGCCGGGAGGGCCCTACAATGAGCAGTTCTTC	CATSRDLPGGPYNEQFF
TRBV4-2	TRBJ2-2	TRBD2	-	TGTGCCAGCAGCCAGCTAGCGGGAGGGCCTGACACCGGGGAGCTGTTTTTT	CASSQLAGGPDTGELFF
TRBV5-1	TRBJ1-4	-	once	TGCGCCAGCAGCCCGGGGGGCGCGGCTAATGAAAAACTGTTTTTT	CASSPGGAANEKLFF
TRBV9	TRBJ2-5	TRBD1	few	TGTGCCAGCAGCGGACAGGGGGCGTTCCGGGAGACCCAGTACTTC	CASSGQGAFRETQYF